This TCR beta chain was found in a study of cytomegalovirus exposure and HLA in healthy donors. The germline V gene encodes CDR1 MNHEY and CDR2 SVGAGI. The CDR3 runs 13 residues. V was pared by 5 bases and J by 5 bases, with 5 bases of the junction left unmatched. The study's findings and limits: Previous analysis showed most TCR beta V segments were productive about 90% or about 30% of the time. Later, TCR association rates were found to vary by HLA locus, highest for DRB1 and lowest for HLA-C. Analysis was performed later, and it showed HLA-associated TCR beta chains to be more clonally expanded than equally common others.

Vbeta (60) and Jbeta (13) primers were used in the PCR. TCRdb's table, derived via immunoSEQ multiplex PCR, lists solely in-frame clones and lacks some. Of 100,000 to 150,000 clones detected, approximately 75% appear once; the ten largest clones hold 4.5% to 5%. Note on this clone: Its matching antigen is unknown.

Sequencing input: PBMCs. This TCR was sampled from a man aged 45-65 years in good health and CMV-seropositive. The rearrangement joins TRBV6-5 to TRBJ1-2; 7 nucleotides line up with TRBD1. CDR3: CASSDRAWYGYTF. CDR3 DNA: TGTGCCAGCAGTGACAGGGCGTGGTATGGCTACACCTTC.